These 32 T cell receptor beta chains share one sample of origin, sequenced in a study of graft-versus-host responses after intestinal transplantation. TCRdb's table, derived via immunoSEQ multiplex PCR, lists solely in-frame clones and lacks some. Here the sample spans more than 85,000 clones, about nine tenths being singletons. Their antigens remain unidentified. The sample was unstimulated CD8+ T cells sorted from spleen or lymph node cells, taken before transplant. Receptors originate from a human donor who was the organ donor for an intestinal transplant.

The chain couples TRBV19 to TRBJ1-5; D uncertain. CDR3 length equals 15 residues. The germline V and J ends were trimmed by 3 bases and 0 bases, with 9 bases remaining between them. CDR1 and CDR2 from the germline V gene are LNHDA and SQIVND (reference sequence). The CDR3 region is CASSMHSYSNQPQHF. The DNA for the CDR3 is TGTGCCAGTAGTATGCACAGCTATAGCAATCAGCCCCAGCATTTT.

The chain employs TRBV9 and TRBJ1-1; 8 nucleotides align to TRBD1. The junction had 9 bases not matched to a gene; V was cut back by 0 bases and J by 5 bases. CDR1 SGDLS and CDR2 YYNGEE come from the germline V gene. The CDR3 spans 16 residues. CDR3 coding DNA: TGTGCCAGCAGCGTAGTGCCAGGACAGGGTGGTACTGAAGCTTTCTTT. Translated: CASSVVPGQGGTEAFF.

The chain uses TRBV29-1 and TRBJ2-7, with D uncertain. Germline assignment: CDR1 SQVTM and CDR2 ANQGSEA. The length of the CDR3 is 12 residues. Trimming removed 4 bases at V and 0 bases at J, with 7 bases between. The CDR3 DNA follows: TGCAGCGTTGCCCCCAGCTCCTACGAGCAGTACTTC. Protein: CSVAPSSYEQYF.

The J gene is TRBJ2-3, the V gene TRBV30; tentative D call: TRBD2 (6 bases). Germline V gene lookup returns CDR1 GTSNPN and CDR2 SVGIG (reference sequence). V was trimmed by 4 bases and J by 2 bases, leaving 13 bases between them. The CDR3 loop spans 14 amino acids. CDR3 nucleotides: TGTGCCTGGACACAGACGGGACTCACAGATACGCAGTATTTT. Amino acid sequence: CAWTQTGLTDTQYF.

The rearrangement joins TRBV29-1 to TRBJ1-2; no definite D call. Per germline, CDR1 SQVTM and CDR2 ANQGSEA. Trimming cost V 4 bases and J 7 bases, with 19 bases left between them. The CDR3 contains 14 residues. CDR3 sequence: CSVAGAEETGGYTF. Written as DNA, the CDR3 is TGCAGCGTTGCCGGTGCGGAGGAAACCGGTGGCTACACCTTC.

V gene TRBV7-8 combines with J gene TRBJ2-1; possibly TRBD2 for D (6 bases). The CDR3 loop spans 16 amino acids. Trimming pared 1 base from V and 5 bases from J, leaving 15 bases between. Germline CDR1 reads SGHVS; CDR2 reads FQNEAQ. The CDR3 DNA is TGTGCCAGCAGCTTAGTAGCGGACGGAATTAACAATGAGCAGTTCTTC. Amino acids: CASSLVADGINNEQFF.

Here the CDR3 DNA reads TGTGCCAGCAGCTTATTCCCGGGACTAGCGAAGGATAATACGCAGTATTTT. Amino acid sequence: CASSLFPGLAKDNTQYF. The V and J genes are TRBV7-8 and TRBJ2-3; TRBD2 matches 10 bases. With 2 bases clipped from V and 7 bases from J, the junction kept 12 bases outside the gene matches. CDR1 and CDR2 (germline): SGHVS, FQNEAQ. The CDR3 runs to 17 residues. The full variable domain, with the rest looked up from reference TRBV7-8 and TRBJ2-3, is GAGVSQSPRYKVAKRGQDVALRCDPISGHVSLFWYQQALGQGPEFLTYFQNEAQLDKSGLPSDRFFAERPEGSVSTLKIQRTQQEDSAVYLCASSLFPGLAKDNTQYFGPGTRLTVL.

This clone was detected once. In DNA form, the CDR3 reads TGTGCCAGCAGGTCCGGGACTCTACGCACAGATACGCAGTATTTT. Translating it yields CASRSGTLRTDTQYF. This chain connects TRBV6-5 to TRBJ2-3; D perhaps matches TRBD2 (6 bases). The V gene's germline CDR1 is MNHEY and CDR2 SVGAGI. The V end was cut by 6 bases, the J end by 1 base, with 14 bases between. The CDR3 contains 15 residues.

The CDR3 here is CASNHRDRVDEQYF. The CDR3 DNA is TGTGCCAGCAACCACCGGGACAGGGTCGACGAGCAGTACTTC. This rearrangement joins TRBV6-7 to TRBJ2-7, with TRBD1 matching 9 bases. TRBV6-7 qualifies as an ORF whose function is uncertain. Germline trimming cut 7 bases from V and 5 bases from J; bases unmatched to any gene: 9. This CDR3 region has 14 residues.

The chain couples TRBV6-1 to TRBJ1-3; possible D gene TRBD1, 5 bases. The CDR3 contains 17 residues. The germline V gene encodes CDR1 MNHNS and CDR2 SASEGT. Trimming cost V 2 bases and J 0 bases, with 14 bases left between them. The CDR3 coding sequence is TGTGCCAGCAGTGAACTGGCAGGGCCTAACTCTGGAAACACCATATATTTT. This translates into CASSELAGPNSGNTIYF.

The chain links TRBV15 to TRBJ2-7; 8 bases fit TRBD1. This CDR3 comprises 14 residues. From germline, CDR1 is LNHNV and CDR2 YYDKDF (reference sequence). J was trimmed by 2 bases and V by 3 bases; bases with no gene match: 3. The CDR3 DNA reads TGTGCCACCAGCAGGGACAGGGACCCCTACGAGCAGTACTTC. It yields the protein CATSRDRDPYEQYF. Together with reference TRBV15 and TRBJ2-7, the CDR3 gives the full variable domain: DAMVIQNPRYQVTQFGKPVTLSCSQTLNHNVMYWYQQKSSQAPKLLFHYYDKDFNNEADTPDNFQSRRPNTSFCFLDIRSPGLGDTAMYLCATSRDRDPYEQYFGPGTRLTVT.

V gene TRBV13 combines with J gene TRBJ1-3, with TRBD1 matching 9 bases. Germline V gene data show CDR1 as PRHDT and CDR2 as FYEKMQ (reference sequence). V dropped 5 bases and J dropped 2; count of bases not matched to a gene: 4. CDR3 length equals 15 residues. The chain's CDR3 is CASSQRTGAGNTIYF. The CDR3 bases are TGTGCCAGCAGCCAACGGACAGGGGCTGGAAACACCATATATTTT.

The chain recombines TRBV6-1 with TRBJ2-7; a possible D gene is TRBD2 (6 bases). V lost 7 bases, J lost 1 base, and 14 bases lay in between. The CDR3 sequence is 14 residues long. CDR1 and CDR2 (germline): MNHNS, SASEGT. CDR3 sequence (DNA): TGTGCCAGCAAATCTACCAGCGGGTCCTACGAGCAGTACTTC. Encoded protein: CASKSTSGSYEQYF.

There are a few counts of this clone. The CDR3 DNA is TGTGCCAGCAGTGAACTATCGGGGGATCTCTCTGAAGCTTTCTTT. It encodes CASSELSGDLSEAFF. The genes are TRBV6-1 and TRBJ1-1; maybe TRBD1 (5 bases). CDR3 length equals 15 residues. Germline CDR1 and CDR2: MNHNS and SASEGT. The germline V and J ends were trimmed by 2 bases and 6 bases, with 16 bases remaining between them.

The rearrangement uses TRBV5-1 and TRBJ2-7; TRBD2 might be the D (6 bases). V lost 2 bases and J lost 1, with 10 bases in between. There are 14 residues in the CDR3. The germline V gene has CDR1 SGHRS and CDR2 YFSETQ. Here the CDR3 DNA reads TGCGCCAGCAGCTTTGGGGGAGGATCCTACGAGCAGTACTTC. This codes for CASSFGGGSYEQYF.

This chain joins TRBV4-1 and TRBJ1-5, with D maybe TRBD1 (6 bases). Germline CDR1 reads MGHRA; CDR2 reads YSYEKL. The CDR3 is 13 amino acids. V was shortened by 2 bases and J by 6 bases, with 8 bases between the two germline ends. DNA for the CDR3: TGCGCCAGCAGCCAACAAGGGGGTCAGCCCCAGCATTTT. This sequence encodes CASSQQGGQPQHF.

The chain carries TRBV6-4 and TRBJ1-2; 9 bases fit TRBD1. V shed 6 bases, J shed 7 bases, and the junction held 6 bases outside the gene matches. Germline CDR1 MRHNA, CDR2 SNTAGT. The length of the CDR3 is 13 residues. The CDR3 nucleotides are TGTGCCAGCAGAGGACAGGGGAGGAGTGGCTACACCTTC. Protein product: CASRGQGRSGYTF.

The CDR3 DNA follows: TGTGCCAGCAGCTTGGAGACTAGCGGGAACCATCGGGGGCAGTTCTTC. This sequence encodes CASSLETSGNHRGQFF. The gene calls are TRBV5-6 and TRBJ2-1; 11 nucleotides line up with TRBD2. CDR1 is SGHDT, CDR2 YYEEEE, per germline. The CDR3 loop spans 16 amino acids. V was clipped by 0 bases and J by 12 bases; unmatched bases: 11.

V gene TRBV28 combines with J gene TRBJ2-3; 8 bases fit TRBD2. The trim removed 4 bases at V and 3 bases at J, leaving 9 bases unmatched. In germline, CDR1 is MDHEN, CDR2 SYDVKM. The CDR3 consists of 16 residues. CDR3 protein: CASSWGLSGGTDTQYF. The CDR3, as DNA: TGTGCCAGCAGTTGGGGACTAAGCGGGGGAACAGATACGCAGTATTTT.

The chain joins TRBV11-2 to TRBJ2-1; 9 nucleotides agree with TRBD2. This CDR3 region has 16 residues. Germline-derived CDR1 and CDR2 are SGHAT and FQNNGV. After removal of 1 base from V and 7 bases from J, the junction contained 8 bases not matched to a gene. The CDR3 loop reads CASSLGGLAGWNEQFF. The CDR3 coding sequence is TGTGCCAGCAGCTTAGGGGGGCTAGCGGGGTGGAATGAGCAGTTCTTC.

V and J are TRBV19 and TRBJ2-2; no definite D call. Germline V gene data show CDR1 as LNHDA and CDR2 as SQIVND (reference sequence). CDR3 length: 13 amino acids. V gave up 3 bases and J gave up 5 bases, with 7 bases separating them. The CDR3 DNA is TGTGCCAGTAGTATCCCAGGTACCGGGGAGCTGTTTTTT. It yields the protein CASSIPGTGELFF.

V usage is TRBV28 and J usage is TRBJ2-7; 7 bases match TRBD2. CDR1 is MDHEN and CDR2 is SYDVKM in the germline V gene. The CDR3 spans 15 residues. Losses at the gene ends were 10 bases for V and 3 bases for J; bases not matched to a gene: 15. DNA for the CDR3: TGTGCCACCTCCAAGGGACTATTTCTTAACTACGAGCAGTACTTC. Protein: CATSKGLFLNYEQYF. The entire variable domain, with the rest obtained from reference TRBV28 and TRBJ2-7, is as follows: DVKVTQSSRYLVKRTGEKVFLECVQDMDHENMFWYRQDPGLGLRLIYFSYDVKMKEKGDIPEGYSVSREKKERFSLILESASTNQTSMYLCATSKGLFLNYEQYFGPGTRLTVT.

The chain joins TRBV7-9 to TRBJ1-1; possible D gene TRBD1, 5 bases. The CDR3 runs to 14 residues. Germline V gene sequence: CDR1 SEHNR, CDR2 FQNEAQ (reference sequence). Trimming removed 7 bases from V and 1 base from J, with 13 bases in between. CDR3: CASKPTGTNTEAFF. CDR3 in DNA: TGTGCCAGCAAACCAACAGGCACGAACACTGAAGCTTTCTTT.

This chain links TRBV7-9 with TRBJ1-4; 8 nucleotides align to TRBD1. This CDR3 comprises 15 residues. The V gene end was trimmed by 5 bases and the J gene end by 5 bases; junction bases not matched to a gene: 7. Germline loops: CDR1 SEHNR, CDR2 FQNEAQ (reference sequence). The CDR3 DNA reads as TGTGCCAGCAGCACCCCGGACAGGGTAAATGAAAAACTGTTTTTT. It specifies CASSTPDRVNEKLFF.

Here the CDR3 reads CASSLSSRTGGVEKLFF. The CDR3 DNA follows: TGCGCCAGCAGCTTGTCCAGTCGTACAGGGGGAGTTGAAAAACTGTTTTTT. The gene calls are TRBV5-1 and TRBJ1-4; 8 bases line up with TRBD1. The germline gives CDR1 SGHRS, CDR2 YFSETQ. CDR3 length: 17 residues. Trimming at V came to 1 base and at J to 7 bases, leaving 12 bases not matched to a gene.

The V call is TRBV29-1, the J call TRBJ1-1; D may be TRBD1 (6 bases). With 3 bases removed from V and 1 base from J, the gap between germline ends came to 6 bases. The V gene's germline CDR1 is SQVTM and CDR2 ANQGSEA. The CDR3 runs 12 residues. CDR3 amino acids: CSVDRGNTEAFF. CDR3 in DNA: TGCAGCGTTGACAGGGGGAACACTGAAGCTTTCTTT. Full variable domain (missing parts from reference TRBV29-1 and TRBJ1-1): SAVISQKPSRDICQRGTSLTIQCQVDSQVTMMFWYRQQPGQSLTLIATANQGSEATYESGFVIDKFPISRPNLTFSTLTVSNMSPEDSSIYLCSVDRGNTEAFFGQGTRLTVV.

The V and J genes are TRBV27 and TRBJ2-6, with D maybe TRBD1 (6 bases). In germline, CDR1 is MNHEY, CDR2 SMNVEV (reference sequence). V lost 4 bases and J lost 12, with 16 bases in between. CDR3 size: 14 residues. The CDR3 DNA reads as TGTGCCAGCAGTTCACAGGGTCGCCCTCCCGTCCTGACTTTC. It encodes CASSSQGRPPVLTF.

V is TRBV7-9 and J is TRBJ2-7; D possibly corresponds to TRBD2 (6 bases). Germline V gene data show CDR1 as SEHNR and CDR2 as FQNEAQ (reference sequence). This CDR3 contains 15 residues. Trimming pared 1 base from V and 5 bases from J, leaving 15 bases between. The CDR3 DNA sequence: TGTGCCAGCAGCTTAGTGGGGAGGCGTAACCACGAGCAGTACTTC. Translating it yields CASSLVGRRNHEQYF. The entire variable domain, with the rest obtained from reference TRBV7-9 and TRBJ2-7, is as follows: DTGVSQNPRHKITKRGQNVTFRCDPISEHNRLYWYRQTLGQGPEFLTYFQNEAQLEKSRLLSDRFSAERPKGSFSTLEIQRTEQGDSAMYLCASSLVGRRNHEQYFGPGTRLTVT.

The chain has TRBV6-1 and TRBJ1-1, with TRBD1 as a possible D gene (5 bases). Trimming took 7 bases from V and 3 from J, leaving 18 bases between them. Germline V gives CDR1 MNHNS, CDR2 SASEGT. This CDR3 has 15 amino acids. The CDR3 reads CASTLLTGEYTEAFF. In DNA form, the CDR3 reads TGTGCCAGCACTCTCCTCACAGGAGAATACACTGAAGCTTTCTTT.

The rearrangement links TRBV5-6 to TRBJ2-1; 11 bases line up with TRBD2. Trimming cost V 4 bases and J 8 bases; bases outside gene matches: 17. This CDR3 contains 18 residues. Germline V gene sequence: CDR1 SGHDT, CDR2 YYEEEE. The CDR3 spells CASSHWFLAGGGHDEQFF. The DNA for the CDR3 is TGTGCCAGCAGCCATTGGTTTCTAGCGGGGGGCGGGCACGATGAGCAGTTCTTC.

V usage is TRBV25-1 and J usage is TRBJ2-1; D gene unclear. CDR3 length equals 10 residues. CDR1 and CDR2 (germline): MGHDK, SYGVNS. Trimming pared 9 bases from V and 7 bases from J, leaving 7 bases between. For the CDR3, the DNA is TGTGCCAGTAGCTTAAATGAGCAGTTCTTC. It is translated as CASSLNEQFF.

The chain uses TRBV5-6 and TRBJ2-7; 7 bases match TRBD1. The V gene's germline CDR1 is SGHDT and CDR2 YYEEEE. With V trimmed by 2 bases and J by 5 bases, 16 bases remained unmatched. CDR3 length: 17 amino acids. Here the CDR3 reads CASSFSLWWQGVNEQYF. In nucleotides, the CDR3 is TGTGCCAGCAGCTTCAGTCTTTGGTGGCAGGGGGTTAACGAGCAGTACTTC. Supplemented by reference TRBV5-6 and TRBJ2-7, the full variable domain reads DAGVTQSPTHLIKTRGQQVTLRCSPKSGHDTVSWYQQALGQGPQFIFQYYEEEERQRGNFPDRFSGHQFPNYSSELNVNALLLGDSALYLCASSFSLWWQGVNEQYFGPGTRLTVT.